Listed here is a single TCR beta chain. Antigen: not known. Clones were sequenced by immunoSEQ multiplex PCR, and TCRdb holds only the in-frame ones, with some missing. The sample consists of some 4,500 clones, around 77% of them appearing once. V shed 0 bases, J shed 8 bases, and the junction held 5 bases outside the gene matches. Germline CDR1 is SSHAT and CDR2 is FNYEAQ (reference sequence). CDR3 length: 15 amino acids. The source of the sample is a study of immune evolution from preneoplasia to lung adenocarcinoma. Findings and limits, study-wide: Compared with EGFR-mutant or double wild-type lesions, KRAS-mutant nodules were more clonal. From normal lung to invasive adenocarcinoma, top clone frequencies appeared to decrease. Later-stage lesions seemingly showed higher T cell density and diversity than normal lung.

Sequenced: FFPE minimally invasive lung adenocarcinoma tissue. The clonotype originates from a person between 55 and 80 years old with lung adenocarcinoma. The chain recombines TRBV7-7 with TRBJ2-1, with 9 bases lining up with TRBD2. Written as DNA, the CDR3 is TGTGCCAGCAGCTTAGCGGCGGGAGGGCCGGATGAGCAGTTCTTC. Its translation: CASSLAAGGPDEQFF.